This is a list of T cell receptor beta chains from one sample in a study of control samples from healthy donors and cancer patients. Some clones are missing from TCRdb's copy, which holds only in-frame ones; the method was immunoSEQ multiplex PCR. The sample has 150,000 or so clones; roughly 94% are singletons. The sample taken for sequencing was blood. These receptor sequences come from a woman aged 40 to 49 in good health. CDR3s include the opening cysteine and the closing phenylalanine or tryptophan. Fields, in order: J gene, D gene, V gene, clone size, CDR3 DNA, CDR3 protein. The D gene is left open where the match is weak. Clone size appears in some rows only: once, few, many, or a class for an expanded clone.

TRBJ1-1	TRBD1	TRBV9	.	TGTGCCAGCAGCCCCCGACAGGGGGTGAACACTGAAGCTTTCTTT	CASSPRQGVNTEAFF
TRBJ2-2	.	TRBV2	.	TGTGCCAGCAGGGCCCGGTCTACCGGGGAGCTGTTTTTT	CASRARSTGELFF
TRBJ1-5	.	TRBV10-3	.	TGTGCCATCGGCCTAGAGTATAGCAATCAGCCCCAGCATTTT	CAIGLEYSNQPQHF
TRBJ1-3	.	TRBV30	.	TGTGCCTGGAGTGGACTGGGAACGGGAAACACCATATATTTT	CAWSGLGTGNTIYF
TRBJ1-2	TRBD1	TRBV5-5	.	TGTGCCAGCAGCCGCCAGGGGGCTTCTGGCTACACCTTC	CASSRQGASGYTF
TRBJ1-1	TRBD1	TRBV6-5	.	TGTGCCAGCACCAACTCAGGGGGCCGGGCTGAAGCTTTCTTT	CASTNSGGRAEAFF
TRBJ1-2	TRBD1	TRBV6-5	.	TGTGCCAGCAGTAGGGGGACAGGGGGAGGCTATGGCTACACCTTC	CASSRGTGGGYGYTF
TRBJ1-2	.	TRBV5-1	.	TGCGCCAGCAGCTTGGCCGGGAACTATGGCTACACCTTC	CASSLAGNYGYTF
TRBJ1-1	.	TRBV19	once	TGTGCCAGTAGTACGGGACGGCACACTGAAGCTTTCTTT	CASSTGRHTEAFF
TRBJ2-1	.	TRBV5-1	.	TGCGCCAGCAGTTACGACTCAGGGATTTCCTACAATGAGCAGTTCTTC	CASSYDSGISYNEQFF
TRBJ1-1	.	TRBV7-2	.	TGTGCCAGCAGCTCTACTCTGAACACTGAAGCTTTCTTT	CASSSTLNTEAFF
TRBJ2-1	TRBD2	TRBV7-3	.	TGTGCCAGCAGCTCCCGGACTAGCGGGCCAGGTGAGCAGTTCTTC	CASSSRTSGPGEQFF
TRBJ2-1	TRBD2	TRBV7-8	.	TGTGCCAGCAGCTTACTAGGGACTCGGACTAGCGGGGGGAACTCCTACAATGAGCAGTTCTTC	CASSLLGTRTSGGNSYNEQFF